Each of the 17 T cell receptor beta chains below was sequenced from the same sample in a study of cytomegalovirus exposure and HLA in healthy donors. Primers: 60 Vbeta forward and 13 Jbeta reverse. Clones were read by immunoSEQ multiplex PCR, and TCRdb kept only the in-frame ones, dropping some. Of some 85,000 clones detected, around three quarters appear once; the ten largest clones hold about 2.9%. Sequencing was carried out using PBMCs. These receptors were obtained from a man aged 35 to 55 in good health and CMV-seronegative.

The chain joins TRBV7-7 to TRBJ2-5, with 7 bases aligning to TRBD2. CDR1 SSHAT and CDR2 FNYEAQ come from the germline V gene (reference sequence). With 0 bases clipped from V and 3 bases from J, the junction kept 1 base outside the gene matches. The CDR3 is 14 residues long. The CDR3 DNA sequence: TGTGCCAGCAGCTTAGCTACTAGCGAAGAGACCCAGTACTTC. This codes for CASSLATSEETQYF.

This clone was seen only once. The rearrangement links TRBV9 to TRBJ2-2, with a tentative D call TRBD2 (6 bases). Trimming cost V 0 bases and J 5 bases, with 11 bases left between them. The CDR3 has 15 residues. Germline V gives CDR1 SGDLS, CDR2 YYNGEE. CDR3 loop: CASSVDAGITGELFF. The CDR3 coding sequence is TGTGCCAGCAGCGTAGATGCGGGAATTACCGGGGAGCTGTTTTTT.

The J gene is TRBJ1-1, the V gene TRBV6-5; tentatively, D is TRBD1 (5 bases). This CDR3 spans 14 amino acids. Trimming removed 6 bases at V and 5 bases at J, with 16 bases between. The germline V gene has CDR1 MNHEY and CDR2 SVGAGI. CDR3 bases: TGTGCCAGCAGCTTAGGGGCCGCTTCGACTGAAGCTTTCTTT. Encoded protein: CASSLGAASTEAFF.

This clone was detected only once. As DNA, the CDR3 is TGTGCCTGGAGTGTGGGCTGGAATCAGCCCCAGCATTTT. Protein sequence: CAWSVGWNQPQHF. The genes are TRBV30 and TRBJ1-5, with no clear D. The CDR3 runs to 13 residues. Germline CDR1 GTSNPN, CDR2 SVGIG (reference sequence). Trimming cost V 0 bases and J 4 bases, with 7 bases left between them.

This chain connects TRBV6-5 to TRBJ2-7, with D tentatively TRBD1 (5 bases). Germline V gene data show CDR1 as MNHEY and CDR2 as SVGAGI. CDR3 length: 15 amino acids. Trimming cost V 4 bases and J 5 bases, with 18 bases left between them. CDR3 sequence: CASSLRGALLHEQYF. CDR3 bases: TGTGCCAGCAGTTTAAGGGGCGCCCTCCTCCACGAGCAGTACTTC.

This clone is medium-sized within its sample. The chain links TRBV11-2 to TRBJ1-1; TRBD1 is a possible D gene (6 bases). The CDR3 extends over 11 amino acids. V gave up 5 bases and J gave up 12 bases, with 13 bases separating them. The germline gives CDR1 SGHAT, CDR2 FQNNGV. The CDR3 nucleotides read TGTGCCAGCAGCCCGGGGACATTTCCTTTCTTT. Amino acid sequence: CASSPGTFPFF. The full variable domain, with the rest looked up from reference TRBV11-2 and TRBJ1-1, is EAGVAQSPRYKIIEKRQSVAFWCNPISGHATLYWYQQILGQGPKLLIQFQNNGVVDDSQLPKDRFSAERLKGVDSTLKIQPAKLEDSAVYLCASSPGTFPFFGQGTRLTVV.

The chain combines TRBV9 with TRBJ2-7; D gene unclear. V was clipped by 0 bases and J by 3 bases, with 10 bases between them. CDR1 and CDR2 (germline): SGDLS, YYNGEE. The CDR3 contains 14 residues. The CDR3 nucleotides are TGTGCCAGCAGCGTAGGTTCAGGATTCTACGAGCAGTACTTC. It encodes CASSVGSGFYEQYF.

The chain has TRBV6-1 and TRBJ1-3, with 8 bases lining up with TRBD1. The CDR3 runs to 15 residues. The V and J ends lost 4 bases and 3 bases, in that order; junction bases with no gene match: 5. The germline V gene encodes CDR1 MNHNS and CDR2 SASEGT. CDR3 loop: CASSGMDRDGNTIYF. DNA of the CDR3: TGTGCCAGCAGTGGCATGGACAGGGATGGAAACACCATATATTTT.

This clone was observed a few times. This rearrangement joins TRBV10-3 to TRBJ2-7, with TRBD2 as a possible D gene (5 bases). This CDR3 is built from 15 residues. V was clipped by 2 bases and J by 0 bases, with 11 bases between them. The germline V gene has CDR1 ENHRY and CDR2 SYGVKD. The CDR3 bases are TGTGCCATCAGTGAGCCCAGCCGGGGCTCCTACGAGCAGTACTTC. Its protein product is CAISEPSRGSYEQYF.

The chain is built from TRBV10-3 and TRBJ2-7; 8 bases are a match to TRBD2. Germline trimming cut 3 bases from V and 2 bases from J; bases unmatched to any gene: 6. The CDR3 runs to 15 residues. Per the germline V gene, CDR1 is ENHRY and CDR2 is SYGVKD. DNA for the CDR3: TGTGCCATCAGTGAACCGACTAGCGACCCCTACGAGCAGTACTTC. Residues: CAISEPTSDPYEQYF.

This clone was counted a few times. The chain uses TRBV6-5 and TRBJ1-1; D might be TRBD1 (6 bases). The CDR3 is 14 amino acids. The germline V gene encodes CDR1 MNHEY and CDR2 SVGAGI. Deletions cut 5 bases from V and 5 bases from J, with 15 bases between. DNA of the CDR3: TGTGCCAGCAGTACACAGGGATCGTGGACTGAAGCTTTCTTT. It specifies CASSTQGSWTEAFF.

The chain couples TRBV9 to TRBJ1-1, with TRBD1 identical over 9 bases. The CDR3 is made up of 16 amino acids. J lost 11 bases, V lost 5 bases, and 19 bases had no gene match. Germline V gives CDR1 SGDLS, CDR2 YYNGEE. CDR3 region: CASRPAGTGKGGTAFF. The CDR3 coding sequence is TGTGCCAGCAGACCCGCCGGGACAGGGAAAGGAGGAACGGCTTTCTTT.

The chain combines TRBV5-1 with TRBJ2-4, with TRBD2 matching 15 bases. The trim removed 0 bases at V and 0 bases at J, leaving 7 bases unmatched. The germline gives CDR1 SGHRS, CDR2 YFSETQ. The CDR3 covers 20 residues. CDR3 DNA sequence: TGCGCCAGCAGCTTGGGGACTAGCGGGGGGGTTTTGGCAGCCAAAAACATTCAGTACTTC. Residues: CASSLGTSGGVLAAKNIQYF.

CDR3 nucleotide sequence: TGTGCCAGCAGCGTAGTTACGAGTGTGGCAGGGGGACCTGAAGCTTTCTTT. It translates to CASSVVTSVAGGPEAFF. J is TRBJ1-1 and V is TRBV9; the match to TRBD1 covers 7 bases. Germline V lookup: CDR1 SGDLS, CDR2 YYNGEE. The CDR3 runs to 17 residues. The V gene end was trimmed by 0 bases and the J gene end by 6 bases; junction bases not matched to a gene: 14. Using reference TRBV9 and TRBJ1-1 for the parts outside the CDR3, the full variable domain is DSGVTQTPKHLITATGQRVTLRCSPRSGDLSVYWYQQSLDQGLQFLIQYYNGEERAKGNILERFSAQQFPDLHSELNLSSLELGDSALYFCASSVVTSVAGGPEAFFGQGTRLTVV.

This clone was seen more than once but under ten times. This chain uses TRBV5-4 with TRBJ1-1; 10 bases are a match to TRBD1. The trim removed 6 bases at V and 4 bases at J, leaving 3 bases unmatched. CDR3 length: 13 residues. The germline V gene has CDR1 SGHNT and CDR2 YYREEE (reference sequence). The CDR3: CASTRTGGTEAFF. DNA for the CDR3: TGTGCCAGCACCCGGACAGGGGGCACTGAAGCTTTCTTT.

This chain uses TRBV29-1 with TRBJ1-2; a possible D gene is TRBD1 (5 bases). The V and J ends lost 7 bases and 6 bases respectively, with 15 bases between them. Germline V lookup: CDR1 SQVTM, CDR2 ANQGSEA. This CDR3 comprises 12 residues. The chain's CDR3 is CSAGGGEDGYTF. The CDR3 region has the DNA TGCAGCGCCGGCGGGGGGGAGGATGGCTACACCTTC.

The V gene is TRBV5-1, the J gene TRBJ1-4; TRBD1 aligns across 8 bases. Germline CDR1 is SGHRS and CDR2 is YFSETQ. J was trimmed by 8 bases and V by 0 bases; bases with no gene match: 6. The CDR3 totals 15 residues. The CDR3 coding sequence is TGCGCCAGCAGCTTGGAAGGCAGGGGGCGGGAAAAACTGTTTTTT. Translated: CASSLEGRGREKLFF.